Listed below are T cell receptor beta chains from one sample, sequenced in a study of glioma-infiltrating T cells after dendritic cell vaccination. TCRdb keeps only in-frame clones here, not all; method: immunoSEQ multiplex PCR. The profile shows approximately 85,000 clones, 75% to 90% of them singletons. The sample was blood, taken after dendritic cell vaccination. These receptors were taken from a human donor with glioblastoma. Each CDR3 is given with its conserved first and last residue. The D gene is left open where the match is weak. Part of the rows lack a size; the others show once, few, many or a class for expanded clones.

>TRBV12-2|TRBJ2-7|once|-
TGTGCAAGTCGACGACAGGCGAACGAAAACTCCTACGAGCAGTACTTC
CASRRQANENSYEQYF
>TRBV7-2|TRBJ1-2|-|TRBD1
TGTGCCAGCAGCGTTGACAGGGCCGCTAACTATGGCTACACCTTC
CASSVDRAANYGYTF
>TRBV2|TRBJ1-1|-|TRBD1
TGTGCCAGCACTCCGGGACAGGTAATGAACACTGAAGCTTTCTTT
CASTPGQVMNTEAFF
>TRBV28|TRBJ2-7|-|-
TGTGCCAGCAGTTTGGTGGTTGGCGGATCCCGGTACTACGAGCAGTACTTC
CASSLVVGGSRYYEQYF
>TRBV2|TRBJ2-2|once|TRBD1
TGTGCCAGCATGGGACAGTTAGGCACCGGGGAGCTGTTTTTT
CASMGQLGTGELFF
>TRBV14|TRBJ2-5|-|-
TGTGCCAGCAGCCGAAACAGGGCTATGGAGACCCAGTACTTC
CASSRNRAMETQYF
>TRBV28|TRBJ2-5|-|-
TGTGCCAGCAGTTTAAGCCGGGGTAGGGAGACCCAGTACTTC
CASSLSRGRETQYF
>TRBV14|TRBJ2-1|-|TRBD2
TGTGCCAGCAGCCAACGGACTAGCGGGCCCGACAATGAGCAGTTCTTC
CASSQRTSGPDNEQFF
>TRBV19|TRBJ1-5|-|-
TGTGCCAGTAGTATAGGGGGGGATAGCAATCAGCCCCAGCATTTT
CASSIGGDSNQPQHF
>TRBV19|TRBJ2-1|-|TRBD1
TGTGCCAGTAGTAATTTGGACAGGGCCGATGAGCAGTTCTTC
CASSNLDRADEQFF
>TRBV6-4|TRBJ1-6|-|TRBD1
TGTGCCAGCAGTGCCGGGACAGTGGGCTCACCCCTCCACTTT
CASSAGTVGSPLHF
>TRBV9|TRBJ1-2|medium-sized|TRBD1
TGTGCCAGCAGCGTAGATCCAGGGGGCTTGGACTATGGCTACACCTTC
CASSVDPGGLDYGYTF
>TRBV28|TRBJ1-1|-|-
TGTGCCAGCAGTTTCCGTCCGGAACAGAAGAACACTGAAGCTTTCTTT
CASSFRPEQKNTEAFF
>TRBV4-2|TRBJ1-5|-|TRBD1
TGTGCCAGCAGCCAAGTATCACAGGGGGCAACTTATAGCAATCAGCCCCAGCATTTT
CASSQVSQGATYSNQPQHF
>TRBV9|TRBJ1-5|-|-
TGTGCCAGCAGCGTAGGCCCAGGAAGGCCCCAGCATTTT
CASSVGPGRPQHF
>TRBV5-4|TRBJ2-7|-|TRBD1
TGTGCCAGCAGCTTGGGGAATGGACAGGGAACCTACGAGCAGTACTTC
CASSLGNGQGTYEQYF
>TRBV10-3|TRBJ2-7|-|-
TGTGCCATCAGTGACCTTGGGGGGAGCGAGCAGTACTTC
CAISDLGGSEQYF
>TRBV7-5|TRBJ2-7|-|-
TGTGTCAGAAGCTTGATCACCGAGCAGTACTTC
CVRSLITEQYF
>TRBV25-1|TRBJ2-1|-|-
TGTGCCAGCAGTGCCCGAAGGGGGACTACACACAATGAGCAGTTCTTC
CASSARRGTTHNEQFF
>TRBV25-1|TRBJ2-2|few|TRBD2
TGTGCCAGCAGCAGAGGGACTAGCGGGAGTCGTGGCACCGGGGAGCTGTTTTTT
CASSRGTSGSRGTGELFF
>TRBV28|TRBJ2-7|-|-
TGTGCCAGCAGTTCCAGGTACGAGCAGTACTTC
CASSSRYEQYF
>TRBV27|TRBJ1-2|-|TRBD1
TGTGCCAGCAGTTTATACCACGACAGGGGCTGGAACTATGGCTACACCTTC
CASSLYHDRGWNYGYTF
>TRBV30|TRBJ1-2|-|-
TGTGCCTGGAGACAGGAGCGCGGCTACACCTTC
CAWRQERGYTF
>TRBV7-9|TRBJ2-7|-|TRBD1
TGTGCCAGCAGCACCCGGGACAGGGTCCCCTACGAGCAGTACTTC
CASSTRDRVPYEQYF
>TRBV6-4|TRBJ2-5|-|TRBD1
TGTGCCAGCAGTCGACAGGGGCCAAAAGAGACCCAGTACTTC
CASSRQGPKETQYF
>TRBV6-6|TRBJ1-1|-|-
TGTGCCAGCAGCCCGGCGGGATGGGACACTGAAGCTTTCTTT
CASSPAGWDTEAFF
>TRBV18|TRBJ2-7|-|TRBD2
TGTGCCAGCTCACCACCCCAGCGGGGGGGCCGCTACGAGCAGTACTTC
CASSPPQRGGRYEQYF
>TRBV6-6|TRBJ1-4|-|TRBD1
TGTGCCAGCAGTTGGGACAGGCGAAATGAAAAACTGTTTTTT
CASSWDRRNEKLFF
>TRBV11-2|TRBJ2-7|-|TRBD1
TGTGCCAGCAGCTTACCTAGGGACAGCGAGACCTACGAGCAGTACTTC
CASSLPRDSETYEQYF
>TRBV19|TRBJ2-2|-|TRBD1
TGTGCCAGTAGTATGGGACAGGGGGCTGGTACCGGGGAGCTGTTTTTT
CASSMGQGAGTGELFF
>TRBV10-3|TRBJ2-7|few|TRBD2
TGTGCCATCAGTGGGACTAGCGGGTTCGCCTACGAGCAGTACTTC
CAISGTSGFAYEQYF
>TRBV6-4|TRBJ2-2|-|-
TGTGCCAGCAGTGACCGTTACACCGGGGAGCTGTTTTTT
CASSDRYTGELFF
>TRBV27|TRBJ2-7|once|TRBD1
TGTGCCAGCAGTTTGACAGGGTCCTACGAGCAGTACTTC
CASSLTGSYEQYF
>TRBV18|TRBJ2-5|-|-
TGTGCCAGCTCACCGGACAGCCGGGAAGAGACCCAGTACTTC
CASSPDSREETQYF
>TRBV7-2|TRBJ2-3|once|TRBD2
TGTGCCAGCAGCTTATTAGCGGGGGGGTCAGATACGCAGTATTTT
CASSLLAGGSDTQYF
>TRBV27|TRBJ2-7|-|TRBD1
TGTGCCAGCAGTTTCTGGGACAGAGGCTACGAGCAGTACTTC
CASSFWDRGYEQYF
>TRBV7-2|TRBJ2-7|once|TRBD2
TGTGCCAGCAGCTTACTAGCGGGGGGGGCGTCCGAGCAGTACTTC
CASSLLAGGASEQYF
>TRBV29-1|TRBJ2-7|-|-
TGCAGCGTTGAAGACAGGGTCCACTACGAGCAGTACTTC
CSVEDRVHYEQYF
>TRBV11-1|TRBJ2-7|-|TRBD2
TGTGCCAGCAGTCCCGGACTAGCGGGAGTGGCCTACGAGCAGTACTTC
CASSPGLAGVAYEQYF
>TRBV4-1|TRBJ1-2|-|-
TGCGCCAGCAGTTTCGACTCGGGAGGGGGAGGCTACACCTTC
CASSFDSGGGGYTF
>TRBV28|TRBJ1-3|once|-
TGTGCCAGCAGTCCCCTCCGGGGGGTAAACACCATATATTTT
CASSPLRGVNTIYF
>TRBV30|TRBJ1-3|once|-
TGTGCCTGGAGCGGGGGAAACACCATATATTTT
CAWSGGNTIYF
>TRBV5-6|TRBJ2-2|-|-
TGTGCCAGCAGCTTCCGGTTGAACACCGGGGAGCTGTTTTTT
CASSFRLNTGELFF
>TRBV15|TRBJ1-5|-|TRBD1
TGTGCCACCAGCAGGGACAGGGGTATGGTGCAGCCCCAGCATTTT
CATSRDRGMVQPQHF
>TRBV7-3|TRBJ2-1|-|TRBD1
TGTGCCAGCAGCCAAGCTGGACGACAGGGAGAACAGCAGTTCTTC
CASSQAGRQGEQQFF
>TRBV6-5|TRBJ1-2|-|-
TGTGCCAGCAGTTACTCGGGCGACAGCTCCTATGGCTACACCTTC
CASSYSGDSSYGYTF
>TRBV7-3|TRBJ1-1|-|-
TGTGCCAGCAGCCTACAGAGGAACACTGAAGCTTTCTTT
CASSLQRNTEAFF
>TRBV28|TRBJ2-3|-|-
TGTGCCAGCAACCGGGCGCGGGAAACAGATACGCAGTATTTT
CASNRARETDTQYF
>TRBV2|TRBJ2-6|-|TRBD1
TGTGCCAGAAGACAGGGGGGCCTTTCTGGGGCCAACGTCCTGACTTTC
CARRQGGLSGANVLTF
>TRBV15|TRBJ1-2|-|-
TGTGCCACCAGCATTAGACAGGTTAGCTATGGCTACACCTTC
CATSIRQVSYGYTF
>TRBV7-3|TRBJ2-1|few|-
TGTGCCAGCAGCTTAGGATCCGGGACCTACAATGAGCAGTTCTTC
CASSLGSGTYNEQFF
>TRBV7-2|TRBJ2-7|-|TRBD2
TGTGCCAGCAGCTTATCGGGACTAGCGGGGGACCAGTACTTC
CASSLSGLAGDQYF
>TRBV5-6|TRBJ1-2|-|TRBD1
TGTGCCAGCAGCTTGGGGGGACAGGACGACTACACCTTC
CASSLGGQDDYTF
>TRBV27|TRBJ2-3|-|TRBD2
TGTGCCAGCAGGAGACCGGGACTACCAAACACAGATACGCAGTATTTT
CASRRPGLPNTDTQYF
>TRBV28|TRBJ2-7|-|-
TGTGCCAGCAGTTTACGCCCTGCGGGGAACTACGAGCAGTACTTC
CASSLRPAGNYEQYF
>TRBV19|TRBJ2-2|-|TRBD1
TGTGCCAGTAGTATGAGACAGGGGGCGAGCACCGGGGAGCTGTTTTTT
CASSMRQGASTGELFF
>TRBV9|TRBJ2-7|-|TRBD2
TGTGCCAGCAGCGTAGCTCCCAGCGGGAGTTCCGAGCAGTACTTC
CASSVAPSGSSEQYF